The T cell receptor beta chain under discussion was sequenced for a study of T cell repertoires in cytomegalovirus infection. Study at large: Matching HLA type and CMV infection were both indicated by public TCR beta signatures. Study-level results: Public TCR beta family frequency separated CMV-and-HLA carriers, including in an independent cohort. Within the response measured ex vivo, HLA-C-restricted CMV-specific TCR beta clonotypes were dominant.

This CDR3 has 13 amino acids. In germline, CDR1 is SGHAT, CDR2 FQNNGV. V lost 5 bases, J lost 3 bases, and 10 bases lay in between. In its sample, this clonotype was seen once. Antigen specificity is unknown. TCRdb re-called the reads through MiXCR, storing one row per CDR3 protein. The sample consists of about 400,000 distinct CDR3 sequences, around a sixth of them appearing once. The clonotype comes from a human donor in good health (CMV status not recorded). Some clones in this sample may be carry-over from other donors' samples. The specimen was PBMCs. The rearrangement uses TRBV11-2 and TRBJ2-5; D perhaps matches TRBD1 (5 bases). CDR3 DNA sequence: TGTGCCAGCAGCCCCAGGGCCGAAGAGACCCAGTACTTC. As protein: CASSPRAEETQYF.